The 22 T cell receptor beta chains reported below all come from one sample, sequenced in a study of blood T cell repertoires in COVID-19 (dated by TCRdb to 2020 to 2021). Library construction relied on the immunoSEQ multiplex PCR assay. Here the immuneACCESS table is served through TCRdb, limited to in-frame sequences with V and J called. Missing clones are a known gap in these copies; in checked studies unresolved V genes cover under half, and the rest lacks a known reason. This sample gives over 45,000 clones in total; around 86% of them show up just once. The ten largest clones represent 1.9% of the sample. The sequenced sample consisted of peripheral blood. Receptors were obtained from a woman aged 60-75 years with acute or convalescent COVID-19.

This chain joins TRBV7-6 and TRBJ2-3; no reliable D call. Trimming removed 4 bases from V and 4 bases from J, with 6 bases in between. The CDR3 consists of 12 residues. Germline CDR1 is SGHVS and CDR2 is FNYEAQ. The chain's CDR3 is CASSSRADTQYF. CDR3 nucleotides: TGTGCCAGCAGCTCTAGAGCAGATACGCAGTATTTT.

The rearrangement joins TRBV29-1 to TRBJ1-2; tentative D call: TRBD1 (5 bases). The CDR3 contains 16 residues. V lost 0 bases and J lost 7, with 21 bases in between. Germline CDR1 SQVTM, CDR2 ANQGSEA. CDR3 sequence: CSVEDHGARGLRGYTF. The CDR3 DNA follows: TGCAGCGTTGAAGATCATGGGGCGCGGGGTCTCCGTGGCTACACCTTC.

CDR3 protein: CASSLDSFNQPQHF. CDR3 nucleotide sequence: TGCGCCAGCAGCTTGGACAGTTTCAATCAGCCCCAGCATTTT. The chain uses TRBV5-1 and TRBJ1-5; D is unclear. The V end lost 0 bases, the J end lost 3 bases, and 7 bases lay between the germline ends. Germline CDR1 SGHRS, CDR2 YFSETQ. The CDR3 spans 14 residues.

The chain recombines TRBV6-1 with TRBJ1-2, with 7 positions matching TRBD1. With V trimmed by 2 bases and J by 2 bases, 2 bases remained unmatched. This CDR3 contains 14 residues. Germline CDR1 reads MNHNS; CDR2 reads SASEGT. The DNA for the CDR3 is TGTGCCAGCAGTGAATGGGGACAGAACTATGGCTACACCTTC. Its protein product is CASSEWGQNYGYTF.

The CDR3 region is CASSPGTSGTGELFF. The CDR3 region has the DNA TGCGCCAGCAGTCCTGGGACTAGCGGTACCGGGGAGCTGTTTTTT. V usage is TRBV5-1 and J usage is TRBJ2-2; TRBD2 matches at 11 bases. Germline lookup yields CDR1 SGHRS and CDR2 YFSETQ. There are 15 residues in the CDR3. J lost 5 bases, V lost 5 bases, and 5 bases had no gene match. Full variable domain (remainder filled in from reference TRBV5-1 and TRBJ2-2): KAGVTQTPRYLIKTRGQQVTLSCSPISGHRSVSWYQQTPGQGLQFLFEYFSETQRNKGNFPGRFSGRQFSNSRSEMNVSTLELGDSALYLCASSPGTSGTGELFFGEGSRLTVL.

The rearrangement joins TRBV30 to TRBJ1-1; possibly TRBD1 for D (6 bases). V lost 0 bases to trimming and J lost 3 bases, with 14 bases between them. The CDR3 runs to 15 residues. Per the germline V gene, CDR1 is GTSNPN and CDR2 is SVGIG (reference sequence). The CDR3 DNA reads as TGTGCCTGGAGTGTATTTTTAGGGGGGGACACTGAAGCTTTCTTT. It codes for CAWSVFLGGDTEAFF. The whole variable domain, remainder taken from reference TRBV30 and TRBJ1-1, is SQTIHQWPATLVQPVGSPLSLECTVEGTSNPNLYWYRQAAGRGLQLLFYSVGIGQISSEVPQNLSASRPQDRQFILSSKKLLLSDSGFYLCAWSVFLGGDTEAFFGQGTRLTVV.

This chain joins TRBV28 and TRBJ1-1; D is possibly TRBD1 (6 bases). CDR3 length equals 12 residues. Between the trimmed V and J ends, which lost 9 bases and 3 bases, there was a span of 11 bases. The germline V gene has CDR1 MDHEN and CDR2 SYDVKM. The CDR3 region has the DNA TGTGCCAGTCGAAGGGGGTACACTGAAGCTTTCTTT. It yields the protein CASRRGYTEAFF.

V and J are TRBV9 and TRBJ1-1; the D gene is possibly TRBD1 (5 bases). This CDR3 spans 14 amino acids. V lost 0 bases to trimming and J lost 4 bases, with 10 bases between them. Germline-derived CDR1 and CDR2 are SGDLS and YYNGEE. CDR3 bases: TGTGCCAGCAGCGTAGATCCAGGGATCACTGAAGCTTTCTTT. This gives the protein CASSVDPGITEAFF.

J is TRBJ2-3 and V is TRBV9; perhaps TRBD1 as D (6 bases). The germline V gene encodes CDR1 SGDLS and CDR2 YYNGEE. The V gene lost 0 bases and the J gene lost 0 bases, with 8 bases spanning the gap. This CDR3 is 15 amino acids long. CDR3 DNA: TGTGCCAGCAGCGTAGGGACAGTTAGCACAGATACGCAGTATTTT. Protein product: CASSVGTVSTDTQYF.

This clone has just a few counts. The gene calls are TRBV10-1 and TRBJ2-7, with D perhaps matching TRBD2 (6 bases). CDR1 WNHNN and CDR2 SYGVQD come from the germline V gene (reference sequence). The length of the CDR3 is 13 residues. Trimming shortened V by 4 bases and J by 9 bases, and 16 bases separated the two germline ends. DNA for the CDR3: TGCGCCAGCAGTGTAGACCCCGCCGGGGGGCAGTACTTC. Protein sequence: CASSVDPAGGQYF.

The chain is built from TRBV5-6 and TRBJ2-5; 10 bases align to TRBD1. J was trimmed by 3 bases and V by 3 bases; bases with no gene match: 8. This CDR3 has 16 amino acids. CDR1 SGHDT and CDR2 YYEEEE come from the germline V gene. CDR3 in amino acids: CASSSRDRGWEETQYF. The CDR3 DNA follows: TGTGCCAGCAGCTCCCGGGACAGGGGATGGGAAGAGACCCAGTACTTC.

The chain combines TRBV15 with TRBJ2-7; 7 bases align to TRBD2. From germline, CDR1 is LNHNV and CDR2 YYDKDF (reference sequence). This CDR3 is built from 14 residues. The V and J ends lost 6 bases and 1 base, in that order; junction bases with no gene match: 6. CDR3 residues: CATRTSGGSYEQYF. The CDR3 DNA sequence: TGTGCCACCAGGACGTCGGGGGGATCCTACGAGCAGTACTTC.

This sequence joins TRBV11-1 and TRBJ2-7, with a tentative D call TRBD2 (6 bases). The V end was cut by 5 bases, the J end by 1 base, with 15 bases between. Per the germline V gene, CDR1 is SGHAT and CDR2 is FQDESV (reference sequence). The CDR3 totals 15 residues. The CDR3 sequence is CASSRTSGSSYEQYF. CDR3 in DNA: TGTGCCAGCAGCCGCACCAGCGGGTCATCCTACGAGCAGTACTTC.

CDR3 protein: CASSLVSTGIIEQYF. Written as DNA, the CDR3 is TGTGCCAGCAGCTTAGTGTCGACAGGAATAATCGAGCAGTACTTC. V usage is TRBV7-9 and J usage is TRBJ2-7; a weak D match, TRBD1 (6 bases). In germline, CDR1 is SEHNR, CDR2 FQNEAQ (reference sequence). CDR3 length equals 15 residues. Trimming stripped 1 base from V and 6 bases from J, with 16 bases between.

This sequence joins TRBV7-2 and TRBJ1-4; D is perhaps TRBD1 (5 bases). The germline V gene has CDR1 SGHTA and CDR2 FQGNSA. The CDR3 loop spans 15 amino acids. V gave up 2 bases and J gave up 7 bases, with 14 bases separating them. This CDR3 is CASSLSQGGIEKLFF. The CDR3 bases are TGTGCCAGCAGCTTATCCCAGGGAGGAATTGAAAAACTGTTTTTT.

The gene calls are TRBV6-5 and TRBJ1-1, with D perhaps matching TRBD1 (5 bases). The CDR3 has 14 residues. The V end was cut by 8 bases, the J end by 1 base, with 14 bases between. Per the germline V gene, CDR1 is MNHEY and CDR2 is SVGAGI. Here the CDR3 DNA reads TGTGCCAGCCTTCGAAGGGGCGGGAACACTGAAGCTTTCTTT. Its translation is CASLRRGGNTEAFF.

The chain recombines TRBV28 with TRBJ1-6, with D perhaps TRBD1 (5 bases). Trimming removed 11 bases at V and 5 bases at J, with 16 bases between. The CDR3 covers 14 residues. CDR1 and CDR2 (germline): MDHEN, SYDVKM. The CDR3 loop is CALREAGHNSPLHF. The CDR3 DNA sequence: TGTGCCCTCAGGGAAGCTGGACATAATTCACCCCTCCACTTT. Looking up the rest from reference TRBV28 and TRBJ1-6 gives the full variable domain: DVKVTQSSRYLVKRTGEKVFLECVQDMDHENMFWYRQDPGLGLRLIYFSYDVKMKEKGDIPEGYSVSREKKERFSLILESASTNQTSMYLCALREAGHNSPLHFGNGTRLTVT.

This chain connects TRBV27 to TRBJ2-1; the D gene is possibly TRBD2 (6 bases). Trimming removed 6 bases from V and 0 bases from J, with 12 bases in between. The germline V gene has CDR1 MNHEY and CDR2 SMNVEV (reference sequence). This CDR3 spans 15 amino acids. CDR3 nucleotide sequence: TGTGCCAGCAGGCAGAGGGGACTCTCCTACAATGAGCAGTTCTTC. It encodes CASRQRGLSYNEQFF.

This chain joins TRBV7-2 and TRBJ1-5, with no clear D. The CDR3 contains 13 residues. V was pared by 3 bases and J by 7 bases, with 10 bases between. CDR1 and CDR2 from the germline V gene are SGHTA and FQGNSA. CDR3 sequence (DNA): TGTGCCAGCAGCTTGGGGAGAAGCCAGCCCCAGCATTTT. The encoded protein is CASSLGRSQPQHF. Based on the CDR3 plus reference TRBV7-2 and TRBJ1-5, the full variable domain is GAGVSQSPSNKVTEKGKDVELRCDPISGHTALYWYRQSLGQGLEFLIYFQGNSAPDKSGLPSDRFSAERTGGSVSTLTIQRTQQEDSAVYLCASSLGRSQPQHFGDGTRLSIL.

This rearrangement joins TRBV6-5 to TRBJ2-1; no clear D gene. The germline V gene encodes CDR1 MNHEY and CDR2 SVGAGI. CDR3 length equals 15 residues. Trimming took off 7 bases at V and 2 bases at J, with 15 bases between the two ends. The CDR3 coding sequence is TGTGCCAGCATCCCCCAGTGGCCCGCCTACAATGAGCAGTTCTTC. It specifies CASIPQWPAYNEQFF.

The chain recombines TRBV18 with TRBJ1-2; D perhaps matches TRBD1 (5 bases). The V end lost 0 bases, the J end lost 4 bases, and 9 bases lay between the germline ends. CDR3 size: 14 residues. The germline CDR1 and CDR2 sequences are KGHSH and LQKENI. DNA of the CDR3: TGTGCCAGCTCACCACCGACCGGGGGCTATGGCTACACCTTC. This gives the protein CASSPPTGGYGYTF.

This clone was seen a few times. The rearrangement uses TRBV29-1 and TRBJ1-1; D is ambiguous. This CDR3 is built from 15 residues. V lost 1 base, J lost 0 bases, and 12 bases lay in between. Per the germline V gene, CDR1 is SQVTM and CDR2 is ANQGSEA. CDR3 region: CSVEGGYRMNTEAFF. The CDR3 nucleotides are TGCAGCGTTGAAGGAGGGTATAGGATGAACACTGAAGCTTTCTTT.